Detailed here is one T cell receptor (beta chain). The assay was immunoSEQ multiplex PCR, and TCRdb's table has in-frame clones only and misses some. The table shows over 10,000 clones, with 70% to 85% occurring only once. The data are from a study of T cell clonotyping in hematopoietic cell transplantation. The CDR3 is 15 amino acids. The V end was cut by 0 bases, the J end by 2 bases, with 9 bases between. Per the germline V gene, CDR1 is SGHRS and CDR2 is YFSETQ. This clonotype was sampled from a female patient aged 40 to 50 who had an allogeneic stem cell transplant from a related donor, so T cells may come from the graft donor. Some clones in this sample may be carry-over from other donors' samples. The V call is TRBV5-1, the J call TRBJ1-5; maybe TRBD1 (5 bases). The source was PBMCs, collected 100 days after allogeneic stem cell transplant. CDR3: CASSLGWGGNQPQHF. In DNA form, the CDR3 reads TGCGCCAGCAGCTTGGGGTGGGGGGGCAATCAGCCCCAGCATTTT.